The clone carrying this T cell receptor (beta chain) is classed as medium-sized (0.01 to 0.1%). Its antigen is still unknown. From blood, about 250-500 ng of genomic DNA served as TRB template. Germline CDR1 and CDR2: KGHSH and LQKENI. The J segment lost 6 bases and the V segment lost 3 bases, leaving 10 bases of the junction unmatched. This CDR3 is built from 16 residues. BIOMED2 TRB-A/B primer pools were used in multiplex TRB PCR. TCRdb fed the multiplex PCR reads into MiXCR, producing one record per CDR3 protein. The repertoire includes approximately 5,500 distinct CDR3 sequences, roughly a fifth of them detected once, and approximately 3.8% sits in the top ten. This record comes from a study of T and B cells in COVID-19 patients. Across the whole study: Median age was about 34 years in the recovered cohort and approximately 68 years in the active-infection cohort.

Study results and limitations: The recovered cohort had under 3,000 exclusive TCR clusters, including 25 to 35 low generation probability clusters. Clonality of TRB repertoires was high in active COVID-19; recovery brought above-healthy diversity and richness. Patients with COVID-19 reportedly showed strongly skewed T cell receptor beta variable and joining gene usage.

The chain employs TRBV18 and TRBJ2-2, with 7 bases lining up with TRBD2. Sequenced input: blood. The source of this sequence is a human donor with active COVID-19. CDR3 residues: CASSPAAGISSGELFF. Written as DNA, the CDR3 is TGTGCCAGCTCACCGGCAGCGGGAATTAGCTCCGGGGAGCTGTTTTTT.